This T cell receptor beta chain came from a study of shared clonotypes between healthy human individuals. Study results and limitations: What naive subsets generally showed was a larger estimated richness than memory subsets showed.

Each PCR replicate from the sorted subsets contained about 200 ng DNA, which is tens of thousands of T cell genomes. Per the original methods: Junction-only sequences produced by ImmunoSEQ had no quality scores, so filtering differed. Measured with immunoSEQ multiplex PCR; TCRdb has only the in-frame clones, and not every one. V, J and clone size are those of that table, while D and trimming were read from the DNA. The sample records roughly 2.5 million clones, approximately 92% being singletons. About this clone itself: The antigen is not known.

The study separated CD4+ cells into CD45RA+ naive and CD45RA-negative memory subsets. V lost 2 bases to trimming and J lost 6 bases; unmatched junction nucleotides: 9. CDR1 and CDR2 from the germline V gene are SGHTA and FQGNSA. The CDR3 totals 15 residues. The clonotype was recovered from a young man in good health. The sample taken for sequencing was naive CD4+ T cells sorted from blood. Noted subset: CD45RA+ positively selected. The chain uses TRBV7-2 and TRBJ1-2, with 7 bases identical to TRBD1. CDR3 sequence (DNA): TGTGCCAGCAGCTTATACCGACAGGGAGGGAATGGCTACACCTTC. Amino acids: CASSLYRQGGNGYTF.